Listed here are 22 T cell receptor beta chains from one sample, sequenced in a study of T cells after yellow fever vaccination (dated by TCRdb to the late 2010s). The treatment or condition label, read with the paper, signifies: live attenuated yellow fever vaccine strain. The receptor library was made with 5' RACE. Data came from an Illumina HiSeq 2500. The public reads were run again by TCRdb, first through fastp at Q25 and then through MiXCR, and only productive beta chains were kept. Every distinct CDR3 protein forms one entry, paired with its most common genes and DNA. The sample includes about 16,000 distinct CDR3 sequences, with roughly 3.7% observed a single time. Clones ranked in the top ten supply 0.4% of the sample. Sequencing was performed on PBMCs, either bulk or a sorted T-cell subset (CD4+, CD8+, memory, or dextramer-sorted; not recorded which), taken 15 days after the yellow fever booster vaccination. The source is a man younger than 45 who received the YFV17D yellow fever vaccine.

Ten or more counts support this clonotype. In DNA, the CDR3 is TGCAGCGTTCTGGCGAATGAGCAGTTCTTC. This translates into CSVLANEQFF. J is TRBJ2-1 and V is TRBV29-1; D call uncertain. The V end lost 5 bases, the J end lost 7 bases, and 6 bases lay between the germline ends. Germline V CDR1 and CDR2: SQVTM, ANQGSEA. This CDR3 is built from 10 residues.

The sample holds many counts of this clonotype. The chain recombines TRBV15 with TRBJ2-7, with 9 bases matching TRBD2. The CDR3 has 16 residues. Losses at the gene ends were 4 bases for V and 2 bases for J; bases not matched to a gene: 9. Germline V gene lookup returns CDR1 LNHNV and CDR2 YYDKDF (reference sequence). CDR3 bases: TGTGCCACCAGCATGCACCTAGCGGGGTTCCCCTACGAGCAGTACTTC. Residues: CATSMHLAGFPYEQYF.

This clonotype appeared many times. The gene calls are TRBV9 and TRBJ2-1, with 9 nucleotides matching TRBD2. This CDR3 region has 13 residues. Germline V CDR1 and CDR2: SGDLS, YYNGEE. V lost 3 bases and J lost 9; bases outside the gene matches: 4. In nucleotides, the CDR3 is TGTGCCAGCAGCGCCGAGCGGGAGGCTGAGCAGTTCTTC. This codes for CASSAEREAEQFF.

In this sample, this clonotype turned up many times. The gene calls are TRBV20-1 and TRBJ2-7; 10 nucleotides align to TRBD2. V dropped 4 bases and J dropped 0; count of bases not matched to a gene: 0. There are 13 residues in the CDR3. The germline gives CDR1 DFQATT, CDR2 SNEGSKA (reference sequence). CDR3 in DNA: TGCAGTGCTACTAGCGGGAGCTCCTACGAGCAGTACTTC. This translates into CSATSGSSYEQYF.

The sample holds many counts of this clonotype. This chain connects TRBV12-3 or TRBV12-4 to TRBJ2-1, with a weak D call TRBD2 (6 bases). This CDR3 has 16 amino acids. Deletions cut 4 bases from V and 4 bases from J, with 17 bases between. For the CDR3, the DNA is TGTGCCAGCAGTTCCGTAGGGGAGGCGGGGTACAATGAGCAGTTCTTC. The encoded protein is CASSSVGEAGYNEQFF.

This clonotype was counted at least ten times. The chain joins TRBV10-2 to TRBJ2-7, with 9 bases that match TRBD1. With V trimmed by 3 bases and J by 4 bases, 4 bases remained unmatched. CDR3 length: 14 amino acids. The germline V gene encodes CDR1 WSHSY and CDR2 SAAADI. Here the CDR3 DNA reads TGCGCCAGCAGTGACGGGACAGGGTATTACGAGCAGTACTTC. This sequence encodes CASSDGTGYYEQYF.

There are many counts of this clonotype. CDR3 protein: CASSFGLASNTGELFF. CDR3 in DNA: TGCGCCAGCAGCTTCGGACTAGCGTCGAACACCGGGGAGCTGTTTTTT. The chain carries TRBV5-1 and TRBJ2-2; TRBD2 aligns across 9 bases. Per germline, CDR1 SGHRS and CDR2 YFSETQ. V was clipped by 2 bases and J by 0 bases; unmatched bases: 2. The CDR3 runs 16 residues.

The rearrangement joins TRBV13 to TRBJ2-3; TRBD1 agrees at 9 bases. The CDR3 totals 15 residues. Germline V gene sequence: CDR1 PRHDT, CDR2 FYEKMQ (reference sequence). V lost 4 bases, J lost 4 bases, and 6 bases stayed unmatched. CDR3 in amino acids: CASSYTGGSADTQYF. CDR3 DNA sequence: TGTGCCAGCAGCTACACAGGGGGCAGCGCAGATACGCAGTATTTT. The full variable domain, with the rest looked up from reference TRBV13 and TRBJ2-3, is AAGVIQSPRHLIKEKRETATLKCYPIPRHDTVYWYQQGPGQDPQFLISFYEKMQSDKGSIPDRFSAQQFSDYHSELNMSSLELGDSALYFCASSYTGGSADTQYFGPGTRLTVL.

The table lists this clonotype with many counts. The CDR3: CASSLGLAESYEQYF. The CDR3 region has the DNA TGTGCCAGCAGCTTGGGACTAGCGGAGAGCTACGAGCAGTACTTC. This chain links TRBV11-2 with TRBJ2-7; 11 nucleotides align to TRBD2. CDR3 length equals 15 residues. J gave up 3 bases and V 3 bases, and 4 bases lay outside the gene matches. The V gene's germline CDR1 is SGHAT and CDR2 FQNNGV.

This clonotype has a count of ten or more. This sequence joins TRBV23-1 and TRBJ2-2; TRBD1 matches at 7 bases. TRBV23-1 is given ORF status, its function remaining uncertain. The length of the CDR3 is 15 residues. The junction had 5 bases not matched to a gene; V was cut back by 6 bases and J by 1 base. CDR3 sequence reads: CASRSGTENTGELFF. The DNA of the CDR3 is TGCGCCAGCAGGAGTGGGACAGAGAACACCGGGGAGCTGTTTTTT.

This clonotype occurred many times. The chain combines TRBV5-4 with TRBJ2-1; 7 bases map to TRBD2. V lost 2 bases, J lost 7 bases, and 12 bases stayed unmatched. CDR3 length: 16 residues. The germline V gene has CDR1 SGHNT and CDR2 YYREEE (reference sequence). CDR3 loop: CASSFSPSGNKNEQFF. The CDR3 nucleotides read TGTGCCAGCAGCTTTTCTCCCAGCGGGAATAAGAATGAGCAGTTCTTC.

Ten or more counts support this clonotype. The chain couples TRBV10-3 to TRBJ2-1, with D uncertain. Trimming cost V 10 bases and J 7 bases, with 17 bases left between them. The CDR3 runs to 13 residues. Germline-derived CDR1 and CDR2 are ENHRY and SYGVKD. The CDR3 sequence is CATLTGAGNEQFF. The CDR3 bases are TGTGCCACCCTCACCGGAGCTGGGAATGAGCAGTTCTTC.

This clonotype was seen ten or more times. The chain combines TRBV5-1 with TRBJ2-3; no reliable D call. The CDR3 is made up of 12 amino acids. V was cut by 4 bases and J by 3 bases, with 6 bases left in between. CDR1 and CDR2 (germline): SGHRS, YFSETQ. CDR3 sequence: CASSPHTDTQYF. The CDR3 nucleotides read TGCGCCAGCAGCCCCCATACAGATACGCAGTATTTT.

This clonotype was recorded at least ten times. The rearrangement uses TRBV20-1 and TRBJ2-2, with 8 positions matching TRBD2. Losses at the gene ends were 1 base for V and 4 bases for J; bases not matched to a gene: 8. CDR3 length: 16 residues. Germline CDR1 DFQATT, CDR2 SNEGSKA (reference sequence). In DNA form, the CDR3 reads TGCAGTGCTAGAGGCGGGACTAGTGTCGGCACCGGGGAGCTGTTTTTT. Translating gives CSARGGTSVGTGELFF.

By frequency in the sample, this clonotype is medium-sized. The chain has TRBV6-5 and TRBJ2-2; D uncertain. The V and J ends lost 5 bases and 2 bases respectively, with 9 bases between them. Germline CDR1 reads MNHEY; CDR2 reads SVGAGI. The CDR3 contains 14 residues. The CDR3 DNA reads TGTGCCAGCAGTCATGGGGTAAACACCGGGGAGCTGTTTTTT. It encodes CASSHGVNTGELFF.

This clonotype was seen at least ten times. V usage is TRBV5-1 and J usage is TRBJ2-3; D remains unclear. This CDR3 has 15 amino acids. Trimming stripped 9 bases from V and 0 bases from J, with 17 bases between. Germline V gene lookup returns CDR1 SGHRS and CDR2 YFSETQ. CDR3: CATTSGQTSTDTQYF. CDR3 bases: TGCGCCACCACGTCTGGCCAAACTAGCACAGATACGCAGTATTTT.

This clonotype was seen many times. The chain employs TRBV5-6 and TRBJ2-7; no firm D call. The CDR3 is 14 residues long. Germline values: CDR1 SGHDT, CDR2 YYEEEE. V was clipped by 1 base and J by 1 base, with 9 bases between them. The CDR3 here is CASSLIGSSYEQYF. For the CDR3, the DNA is TGTGCCAGCAGCTTGATAGGAAGTTCCTACGAGCAGTACTTC.

This clonotype appeared many times. The V call is TRBV7-9, the J call TRBJ1-2; no reliable D call. This CDR3 is built from 14 residues. The V gene lost 0 bases and the J gene lost 9 bases, with 14 bases spanning the gap. Germline values: CDR1 SEHNR, CDR2 FQNEAQ (reference sequence). CDR3 coding DNA: TGTGCCAGCAGCTTAGCCCGCACCGGGGTTAGCTACACCTTC. Its translation is CASSLARTGVSYTF.

This clonotype was counted many times. The gene calls are TRBV4-1 and TRBJ1-5; D not resolved. This CDR3 is built from 14 residues. Trimming shortened V by 5 bases and J by 4 bases, and 12 bases separated the two germline ends. Germline loops: CDR1 MGHRA, CDR2 YSYEKL. The CDR3 here is CASSVGWGNQPQHF. CDR3 DNA: TGCGCCAGCAGCGTCGGATGGGGAAATCAGCCCCAGCATTTT.

The table lists this clonotype with many counts. This chain joins TRBV15 and TRBJ2-2; D ambiguous. Germline CDR1 and CDR2: LNHNV and YYDKDF (reference sequence). CDR3 length: 12 residues. The ends were cut back, 0 bases at V and 6 bases at J, with 2 bases in the middle. The CDR3 protein is CATSRDAGELFF. Here the CDR3 DNA reads TGTGCCACCAGCAGAGATGCCGGGGAGCTGTTTTTT.

As DNA, the CDR3 is TGTGCCAGCAGTTACACCGGGACTAGCGGGAGTGGTGAGCAGTTCTTC. Encoded protein: CASSYTGTSGSGEQFF. This chain connects TRBV6-2 or TRBV6-3 to TRBJ2-1, with 14 nucleotides matching TRBD2. The V gene's germline CDR1 is MNHEY and CDR2 SVGEGT. V lost 2 bases and J lost 9; bases outside the gene matches: 6. This CDR3 is 16 amino acids long.

In its sample, this clonotype was seen many times. The chain joins TRBV5-1 to TRBJ2-5; D is ambiguous. There are 14 residues in the CDR3. V was clipped by 0 bases and J by 2 bases, with 8 bases between them. The V gene's germline CDR1 is SGHRS and CDR2 YFSETQ. CDR3 sequence (DNA): TGCGCCAGCAGCTTGGAGGGTAGGCAAGAGACCCAGTACTTC. Amino acids: CASSLEGRQETQYF.